This entry is about one T cell receptor (beta chain). These data originate in a study of blood T cell repertoires in COVID-19. Sequencing used immunoSEQ multiplex PCR; TCRdb keeps in-frame clones, though not all of them. The repertoire consists of some 80,000 clones, with approximately 86% occurring once and the leading ten covering roughly a sixth. The V and J ends lost 4 bases and 4 bases respectively, with 5 bases between them. The CDR3 consists of 12 residues. The sequence came from a human donor in a cohort sampled during active COVID-19. Input material: peripheral blood. The chain is built from TRBV12-3 or TRBV12-4 and TRBJ2-1; the D is unclear. The CDR3: CASSSLYNEQFF. The CDR3 DNA sequence: TGTGCCAGCAGTTCTTTATACAATGAGCAGTTCTTC.